The 6 T cell receptor beta chains below were found in one sample sequenced in a study of T cell responses to AZD1222 COVID-19 vaccine. Repertoires were generated with immunoSEQ multiplex PCR, while TCRdb's copy carries only in-frame clones and drops some. The sample carries 90,000 to 120,000 clones, nearly 90% recorded once. Sequenced material: peripheral blood, taken 28 days after the second AZD1222 dose. The receptors shown here come from an adult who received the AZD1222 COVID-19 vaccine.

The chain carries TRBV19 and TRBJ1-1, with TRBD1 identical over 7 bases. In germline, CDR1 is LNHDA, CDR2 SQIVND (reference sequence). V trimming: 4 bases; J trimming: 4 bases; junction bases outside the gene matches: 15. The length of the CDR3 is 17 residues. CDR3 in amino acids: CASSTTGSVKRSTEAFF. In DNA, the CDR3 is TGTGCCAGTAGTACGACAGGGAGTGTCAAGAGGAGCACTGAAGCTTTCTTT. Complete variable domain (other parts from reference TRBV19 and TRBJ1-1): DGGITQSPKYLFRKEGQNVTLSCEQNLNHDAMYWYRQDPGQGLRLIYYSQIVNDFQKGDIAEGYSVSREKKESFPLTVTSAQKNPTAFYLCASSTTGSVKRSTEAFFGQGTRLTVV.

This clone was counted once. This rearrangement joins TRBV13 to TRBJ2-5; a possible D gene is TRBD2 (7 bases). This CDR3 contains 15 residues. Trimming removed 5 bases at V and 4 bases at J, with 17 bases between. Per germline, CDR1 PRHDT and CDR2 FYEKMQ (reference sequence). The CDR3: CASSPTGGRGETQYF. The CDR3 bases are TGTGCCAGCAGCCCCACCGGGGGGCGGGGAGAGACCCAGTACTTC. Using reference TRBV13 and TRBJ2-5 for the parts outside the CDR3, the full variable domain is AAGVIQSPRHLIKEKRETATLKCYPIPRHDTVYWYQQGPGQDPQFLISFYEKMQSDKGSIPDRFSAQQFSDYHSELNMSSLELGDSALYFCASSPTGGRGETQYFGPGTRLLVL.

This clone was observed a single time. The rearrangement links TRBV4-3 to TRBJ1-1, with D maybe TRBD1 (6 bases). This CDR3 contains 13 residues. Germline lookup yields CDR1 LGHNA and CDR2 YSLEER. Trimming left V 4 bases short and J 7 bases short, with 13 bases between. Here the CDR3 reads CASSPHTGREAFF. The CDR3 DNA follows: TGCGCCAGCAGCCCCCACACAGGGCGTGAAGCTTTCTTT.

The rearrangement joins TRBV19 to TRBJ2-2, with TRBD1 matching 9 bases. CDR3 length: 15 residues. Losses at the gene ends were 4 bases for V and 5 bases for J; bases not matched to a gene: 5. The germline CDR1 and CDR2 sequences are LNHDA and SQIVND (reference sequence). CDR3: CASSTGQGITGELFF. The DNA for the CDR3 is TGTGCCAGTAGTACGGGACAGGGAATTACCGGGGAGCTGTTTTTT. Full variable domain (remainder filled in from reference TRBV19 and TRBJ2-2): DGGITQSPKYLFRKEGQNVTLSCEQNLNHDAMYWYRQDPGQGLRLIYYSQIVNDFQKGDIAEGYSVSREKKESFPLTVTSAQKNPTAFYLCASSTGQGITGELFFGEGSRLTVL.

The chain is built from TRBV4-2 and TRBJ1-4, with 8 bases aligning to TRBD1. This CDR3 spans 17 amino acids. The germline V gene has CDR1 LGHNA and CDR2 YNFKEQ. V lost 2 bases, J lost 7 bases, and 12 bases stayed unmatched. This chain's CDR3 is CASSQTGQGPRGEKLFF. The CDR3 bases are TGTGCCAGCAGCCAAACCGGACAGGGCCCAAGGGGTGAAAAACTGTTTTTT.

Here the CDR3 reads CASSLGGGTGVDEQYF. The CDR3 DNA follows: TGTGCCAGCAGCTTGGGTGGCGGGACAGGGGTTGACGAGCAGTACTTC. The chain has TRBV5-6 and TRBJ2-7; TRBD1 matches at 10 bases. The CDR3 loop spans 16 amino acids. CDR1 and CDR2 from the germline V gene are SGHDT and YYEEEE. The J segment lost 5 bases and the V segment lost 0 bases, leaving 8 bases of the junction unmatched.